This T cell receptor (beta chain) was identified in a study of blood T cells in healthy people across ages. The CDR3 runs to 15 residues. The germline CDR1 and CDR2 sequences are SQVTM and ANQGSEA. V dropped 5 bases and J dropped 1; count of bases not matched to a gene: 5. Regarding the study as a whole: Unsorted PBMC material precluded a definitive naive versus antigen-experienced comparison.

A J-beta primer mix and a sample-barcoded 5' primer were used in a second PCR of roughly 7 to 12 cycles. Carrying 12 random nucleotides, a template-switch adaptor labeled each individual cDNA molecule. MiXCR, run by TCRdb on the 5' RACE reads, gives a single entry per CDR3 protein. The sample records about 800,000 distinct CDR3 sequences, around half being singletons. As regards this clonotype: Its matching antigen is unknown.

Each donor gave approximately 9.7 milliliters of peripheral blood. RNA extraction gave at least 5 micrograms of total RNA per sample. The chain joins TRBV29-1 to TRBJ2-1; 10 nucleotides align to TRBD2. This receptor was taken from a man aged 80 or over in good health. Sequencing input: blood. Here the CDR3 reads CSVPSGRSSYNEQFF. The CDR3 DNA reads TGCAGCGTTCCTAGCGGGAGATCGTCCTACAATGAGCAGTTCTTC.